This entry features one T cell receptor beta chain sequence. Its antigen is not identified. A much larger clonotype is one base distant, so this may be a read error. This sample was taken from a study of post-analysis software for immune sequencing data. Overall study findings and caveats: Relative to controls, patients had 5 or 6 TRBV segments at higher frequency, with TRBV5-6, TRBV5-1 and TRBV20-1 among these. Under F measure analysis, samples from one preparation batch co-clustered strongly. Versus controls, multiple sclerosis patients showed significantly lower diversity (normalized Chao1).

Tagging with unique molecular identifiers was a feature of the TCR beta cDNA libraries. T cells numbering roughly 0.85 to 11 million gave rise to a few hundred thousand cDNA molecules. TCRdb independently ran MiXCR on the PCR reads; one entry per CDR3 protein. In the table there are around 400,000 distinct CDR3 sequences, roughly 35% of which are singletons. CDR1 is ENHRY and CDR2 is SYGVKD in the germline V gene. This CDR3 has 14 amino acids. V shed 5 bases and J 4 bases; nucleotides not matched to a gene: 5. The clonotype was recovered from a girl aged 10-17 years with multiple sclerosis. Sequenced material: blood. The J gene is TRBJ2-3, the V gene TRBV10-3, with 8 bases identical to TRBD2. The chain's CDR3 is CAISKQLAADTQYF. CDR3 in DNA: TGTGCCATCAGTAAGCAACTAGCGGCAGATACGCAGTATTTT.